This T cell receptor (beta chain) was obtained from a study of cytomegalovirus exposure and HLA in healthy donors. Whole-study results and caveats: It has been reported that TCR beta sequences accurately predicted the HLA-A and HLA-B alleles of most subjects.

This clone was detected only once. Its target is unknown. V lost 2 bases and J 1 base, leaving 9 bases between the germline ends. The germline gives CDR1 GTSNPN, CDR2 SVGIG (reference sequence). The CDR3 is made up of 14 amino acids. The PCR employed 60 Vbeta primers together with 13 Jbeta primers. Data came from immunoSEQ multiplex PCR; TCRdb stores just in-frame clones and leaves some out. The sample lists about 150,000 clones, roughly 88% occurring once. Sequencing was done on a sample of PBMCs. The clonotype originates from a woman in her forties in good health and CMV-seronegative. V is TRBV30 and J is TRBJ1-5; D not resolved. This CDR3 reads CAWSQNPSNQPQHF. The CDR3 DNA is TGTGCCTGGAGTCAGAACCCAAGCAATCAGCCCCAGCATTTT.